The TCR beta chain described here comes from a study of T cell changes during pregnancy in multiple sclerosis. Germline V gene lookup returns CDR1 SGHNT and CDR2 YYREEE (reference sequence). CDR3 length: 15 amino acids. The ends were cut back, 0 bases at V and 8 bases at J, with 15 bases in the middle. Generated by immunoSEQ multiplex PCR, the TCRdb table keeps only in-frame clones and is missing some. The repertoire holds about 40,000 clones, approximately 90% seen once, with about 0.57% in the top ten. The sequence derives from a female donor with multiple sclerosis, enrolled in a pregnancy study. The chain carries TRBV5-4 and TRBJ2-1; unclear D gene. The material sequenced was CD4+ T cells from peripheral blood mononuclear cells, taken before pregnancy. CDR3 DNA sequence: TGTGCCAGCAGCTTGGCCGCTGCGGCGGATTATGAGCAGTTCTTC. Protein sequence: CASSLAAAADYEQFF. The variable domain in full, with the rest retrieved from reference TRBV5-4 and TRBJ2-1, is ETGVTQSPTHLIKTRGQQVTLRCSSQSGHNTVSWYQQALGQGPQFIFQYYREEENGRGNFPPRFSGLQFPNYSSELNVNALELDDSALYLCASSLAAAADYEQFFGPGTRLTVL.